This T cell receptor beta chain was obtained from a study of blood T cells in healthy people across ages. It was with a sample-barcoded 5' primer and a J-beta primer mix that a second PCR of roughly 7 to 11 cycles was run. TCRdb analysed the 5' RACE reads with MiXCR anew, one entry per CDR3 protein. This table has 600,000 to 800,000 distinct CDR3 sequences, more than 20% appearing once. Details on this clonotype: The target antigen is unknown.

PBMCs, at least 6 million per sample, were isolated. Per the germline V gene, CDR1 is MDHEN and CDR2 is SYDVKM. Trimming took off 4 bases at V and 3 bases at J, with 12 bases between the two ends. The CDR3 has 14 residues. The study's findings and limits: Shifts in expanded clonotypes may have been confounded by donor CMV status, which was unknown.

The V call is TRBV28, the J call TRBJ1-2; maybe TRBD1 (6 bases). Sequencing input: blood. The clonotype comes from a man in his 70s in good health. The CDR3 loop reads CASSYTGIYYGYTF. CDR3 bases: TGTGCCAGCAGTTATACAGGGATATACTATGGCTACACCTTC.